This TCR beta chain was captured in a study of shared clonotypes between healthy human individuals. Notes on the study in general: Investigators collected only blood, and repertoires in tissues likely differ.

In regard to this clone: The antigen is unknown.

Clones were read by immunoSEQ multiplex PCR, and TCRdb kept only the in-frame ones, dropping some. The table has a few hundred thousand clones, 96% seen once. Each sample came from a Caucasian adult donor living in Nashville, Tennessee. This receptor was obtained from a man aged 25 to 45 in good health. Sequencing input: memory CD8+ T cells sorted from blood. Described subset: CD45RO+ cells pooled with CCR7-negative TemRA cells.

CDR3: CASSEGGSEAFF. CDR3 bases: TGTGCCAGCAGTGAAGGGGGATCTGAAGCTTTCTTT. The rearrangement joins TRBV2 to TRBJ1-1, with D uncertain. Trimming removed 1 base from V and 6 bases from J, with 6 bases in between. This CDR3 region has 12 residues. Germline CDR1 reads SNHLY; CDR2 reads FYNNEI.